What follows describes a single TCR beta chain. The length of the CDR3 is 12 residues. V trimming: 6 bases; J trimming: 5 bases; junction bases outside the gene matches: 1. Germline lookup yields CDR1 MNHNS and CDR2 SASEGT. In the PCR, 60 Vbeta and 13 Jbeta primers were used. Profiled with immunoSEQ multiplex PCR; TCRdb holds only in-frame clones, not every one. Of about 110,000 clones listed, about 80% are singletons. These data originate in a study of cytomegalovirus exposure and HLA in healthy donors. The chain employs TRBV6-1 and TRBJ1-1; TRBD1 aligns across 9 bases. The sample taken for sequencing was PBMCs. The TCR sequence derives from a woman in her forties or fifties in good health and CMV-seropositive. In nucleotides, the CDR3 is TGTGCCAGCAGGGGACAGGGAACTGAAGCTTTCTTT. Translating gives CASRGQGTEAFF.